This TCR beta chain is drawn from a study of blood T cells in healthy people across ages. Sample-barcoded 5' priming and a J-beta primer mix drove a second PCR of roughly 7 to 11 cycles. Via MiXCR, TCRdb re-called the 5' RACE reads, giving one row per CDR3 protein. Of 800,000 to 1,000,000 distinct CDR3 sequences in the sample, 45% to 50% were seen once. The CDR3 is 13 amino acids. CDR1 and CDR2 (germline): SGHKS, YYEKEE (reference sequence). V gave up 3 bases and J gave up 6 bases, with 9 bases separating them. The sequence came from a man aged 25-45 years in good health. The V gene is TRBV5-5, the J gene TRBJ2-2; D may be TRBD1 (5 bases). Sequencing was performed on blood. CDR3 residues: CASSCKGSGELFF. Written as DNA, the CDR3 is TGTGCCAGCAGCTGCAAGGGGTCCGGGGAGCTGTTTTTT.